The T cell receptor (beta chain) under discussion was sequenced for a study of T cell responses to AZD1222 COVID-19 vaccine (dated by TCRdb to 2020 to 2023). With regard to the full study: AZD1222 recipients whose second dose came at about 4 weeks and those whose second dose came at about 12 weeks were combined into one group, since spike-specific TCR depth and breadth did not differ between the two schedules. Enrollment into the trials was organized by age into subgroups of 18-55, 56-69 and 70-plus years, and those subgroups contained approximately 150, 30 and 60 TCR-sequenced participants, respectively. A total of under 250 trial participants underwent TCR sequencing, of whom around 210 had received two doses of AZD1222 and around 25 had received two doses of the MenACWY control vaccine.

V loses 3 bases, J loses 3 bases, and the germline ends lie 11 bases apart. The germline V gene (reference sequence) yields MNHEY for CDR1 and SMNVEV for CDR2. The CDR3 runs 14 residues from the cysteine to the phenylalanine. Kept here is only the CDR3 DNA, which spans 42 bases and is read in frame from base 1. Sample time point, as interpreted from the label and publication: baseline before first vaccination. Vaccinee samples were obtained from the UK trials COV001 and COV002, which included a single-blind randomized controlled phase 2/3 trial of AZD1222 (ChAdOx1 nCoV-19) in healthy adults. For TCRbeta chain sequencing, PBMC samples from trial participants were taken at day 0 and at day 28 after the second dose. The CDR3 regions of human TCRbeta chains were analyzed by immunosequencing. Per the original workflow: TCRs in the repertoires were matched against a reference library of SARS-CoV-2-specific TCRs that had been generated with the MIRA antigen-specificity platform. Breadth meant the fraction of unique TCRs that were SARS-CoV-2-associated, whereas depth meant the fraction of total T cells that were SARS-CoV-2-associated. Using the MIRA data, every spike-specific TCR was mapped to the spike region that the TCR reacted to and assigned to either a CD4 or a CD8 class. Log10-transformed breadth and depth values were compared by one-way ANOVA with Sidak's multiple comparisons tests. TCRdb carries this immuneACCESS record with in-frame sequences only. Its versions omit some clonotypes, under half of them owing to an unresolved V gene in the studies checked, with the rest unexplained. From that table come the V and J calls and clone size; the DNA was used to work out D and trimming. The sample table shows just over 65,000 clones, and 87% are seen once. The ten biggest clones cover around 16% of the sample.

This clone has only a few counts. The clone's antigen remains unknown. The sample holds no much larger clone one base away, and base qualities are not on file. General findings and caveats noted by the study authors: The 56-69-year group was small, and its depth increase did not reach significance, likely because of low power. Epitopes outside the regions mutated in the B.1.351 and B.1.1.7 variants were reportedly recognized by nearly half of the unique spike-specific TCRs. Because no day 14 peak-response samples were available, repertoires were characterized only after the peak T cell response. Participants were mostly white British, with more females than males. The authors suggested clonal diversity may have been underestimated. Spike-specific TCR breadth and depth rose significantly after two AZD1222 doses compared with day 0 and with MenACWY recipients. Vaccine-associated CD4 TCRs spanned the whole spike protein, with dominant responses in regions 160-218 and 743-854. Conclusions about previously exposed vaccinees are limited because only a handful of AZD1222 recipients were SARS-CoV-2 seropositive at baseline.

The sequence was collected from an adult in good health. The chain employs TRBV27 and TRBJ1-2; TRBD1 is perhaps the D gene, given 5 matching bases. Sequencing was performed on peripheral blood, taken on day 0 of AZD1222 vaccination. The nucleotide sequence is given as TGTGCCAGCAGTTTGAAGGGGAAGGACTATGGCTACACCTTC. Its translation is CASSLKGKDYGYTF.